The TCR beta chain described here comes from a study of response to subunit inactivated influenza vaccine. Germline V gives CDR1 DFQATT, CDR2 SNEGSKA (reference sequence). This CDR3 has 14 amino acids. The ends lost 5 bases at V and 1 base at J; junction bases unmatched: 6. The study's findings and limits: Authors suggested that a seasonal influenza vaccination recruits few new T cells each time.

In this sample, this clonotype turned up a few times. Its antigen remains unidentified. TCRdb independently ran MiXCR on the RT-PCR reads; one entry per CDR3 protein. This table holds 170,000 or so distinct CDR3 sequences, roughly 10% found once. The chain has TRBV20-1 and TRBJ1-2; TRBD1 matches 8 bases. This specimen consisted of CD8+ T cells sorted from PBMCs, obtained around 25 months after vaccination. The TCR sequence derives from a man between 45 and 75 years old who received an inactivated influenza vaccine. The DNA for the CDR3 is TGCAGTGCTTCGAGGACAGGGATTAACTATGGCTACACCTTC. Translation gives CSASRTGINYGYTF.